What follows describes a single T cell receptor beta chain. Its antigen is not identified. Trimming took off 0 bases at V and 3 bases at J, with 17 bases between the two ends. CDR3 length: 16 amino acids. Germline V gene sequence: CDR1 DFQATT, CDR2 SNEGSKA (reference sequence). The data belong to a study of T-cell memory formation after mild COVID-19. MiXCR, applied by TCRdb to the 5' RACE reads, yields one record per CDR3 protein. The sample yields hundreds of thousands of distinct CDR3 sequences, about 20% seen once. Notes on the study in general: Most CD4+ clones that shrank were in CM and EM, while CD8+ ones turned up in EMRA.

This receptor was identified in an adult woman who had mild COVID-19 (a few samples of this study predate the infection). Cell type and time point are not known. The chain has TRBV20-1 and TRBJ1-1; D possibly corresponds to TRBD1 (5 bases). Sample: PBMCs or a T cell subset sorted from them (not recorded which). The CDR3 spells CSARDLKGRGDTEAFF. As DNA, the CDR3 is TGCAGTGCTAGAGATCTTAAGGGGCGAGGGGACACTGAAGCTTTCTTT.